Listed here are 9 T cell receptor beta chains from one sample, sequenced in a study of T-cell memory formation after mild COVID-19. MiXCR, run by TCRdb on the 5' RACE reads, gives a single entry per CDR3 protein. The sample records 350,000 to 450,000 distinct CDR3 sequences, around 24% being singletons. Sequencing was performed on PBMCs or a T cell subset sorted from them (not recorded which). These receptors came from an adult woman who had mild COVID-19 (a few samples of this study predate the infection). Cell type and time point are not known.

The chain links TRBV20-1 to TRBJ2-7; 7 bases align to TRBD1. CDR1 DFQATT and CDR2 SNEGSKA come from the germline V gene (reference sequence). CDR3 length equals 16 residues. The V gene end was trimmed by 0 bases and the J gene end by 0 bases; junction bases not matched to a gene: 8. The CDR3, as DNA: TGCAGTGCTAGAGACCACGTCAGGGGGACCTCCTACGAGCAGTACTTC. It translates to CSARDHVRGTSYEQYF.

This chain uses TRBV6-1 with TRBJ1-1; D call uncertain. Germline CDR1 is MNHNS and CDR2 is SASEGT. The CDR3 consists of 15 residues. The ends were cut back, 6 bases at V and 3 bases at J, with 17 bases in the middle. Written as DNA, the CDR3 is TGTGCCAGCAGGGTGGCCCACAGAGGATACACTGAAGCTTTCTTT. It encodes CASRVAHRGYTEAFF.

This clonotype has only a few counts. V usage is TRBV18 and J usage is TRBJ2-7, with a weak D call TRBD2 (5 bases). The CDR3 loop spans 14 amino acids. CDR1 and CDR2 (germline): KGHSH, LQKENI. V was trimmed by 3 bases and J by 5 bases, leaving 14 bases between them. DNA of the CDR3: TGTGCCAGCTCACCGCGGAGGTCCTCGGACGAGCAGTACTTC. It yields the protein CASSPRRSSDEQYF. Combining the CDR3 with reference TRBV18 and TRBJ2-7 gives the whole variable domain NAGVMQNPRHLVRRRGQEARLRCSPMKGHSHVYWYRQLPEEGLKFMVYLQKENIIDESGMPKERFSAEFPKEGPSILRIQQVVRGDSAAYFCASSPRRSSDEQYFGPGTRLTVT.

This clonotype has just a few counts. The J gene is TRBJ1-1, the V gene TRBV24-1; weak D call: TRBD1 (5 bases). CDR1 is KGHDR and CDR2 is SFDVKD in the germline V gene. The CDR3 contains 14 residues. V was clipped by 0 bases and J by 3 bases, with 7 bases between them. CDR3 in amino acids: CATSDLRGDTEAFF. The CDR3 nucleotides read TGTGCCACCAGTGATTTGCGGGGCGACACTGAAGCTTTCTTT.

CDR3 loop: CASSFFDGSPYNEQFF. CDR3 in DNA: TGTGCCAGCAGCTTCTTTGACGGGAGTCCCTACAATGAGCAGTTCTTC. The chain is built from TRBV5-6 and TRBJ2-1, with D possibly being TRBD2 (6 bases). V was clipped by 2 bases and J by 2 bases, with 14 bases between them. Germline CDR1 and CDR2: SGHDT and YYEEEE. CDR3 length: 16 amino acids.

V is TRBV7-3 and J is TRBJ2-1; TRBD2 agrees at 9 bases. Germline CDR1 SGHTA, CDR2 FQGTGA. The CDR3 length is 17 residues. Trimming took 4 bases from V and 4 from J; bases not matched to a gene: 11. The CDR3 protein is CASSWDPPSGGYNEQFF. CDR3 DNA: TGTGCCAGCAGCTGGGACCCACCAAGCGGGGGGTACAATGAGCAGTTCTTC.

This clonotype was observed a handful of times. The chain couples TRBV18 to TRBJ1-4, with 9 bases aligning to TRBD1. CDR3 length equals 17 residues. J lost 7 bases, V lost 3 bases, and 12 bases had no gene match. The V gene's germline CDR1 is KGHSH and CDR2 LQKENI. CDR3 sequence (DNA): TGTGCCAGCTCACCTCCCACTAAGACAGGGGGTGGTGAAAAACTGTTTTTT. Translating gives CASSPPTKTGGGEKLFF.

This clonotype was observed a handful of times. The DNA for the CDR3 is TGCGCCAGCAGAGTGACTAGCGGGCCCTACGAGCAGTACTTC. Its translation: CASRVTSGPYEQYF. The V gene is TRBV5-1, the J gene TRBJ2-7; 10 bases line up with TRBD2. V dropped 5 bases and J dropped 2; count of bases not matched to a gene: 4. This CDR3 has 14 amino acids. CDR1 and CDR2 from the germline V gene are SGHRS and YFSETQ.

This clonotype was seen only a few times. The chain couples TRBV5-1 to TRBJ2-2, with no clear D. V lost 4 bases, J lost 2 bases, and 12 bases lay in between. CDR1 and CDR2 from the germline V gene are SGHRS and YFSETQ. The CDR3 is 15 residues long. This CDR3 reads CASSVLTANTGELFF. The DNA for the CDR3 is TGCGCCAGCAGCGTACTAACAGCTAACACCGGGGAGCTGTTTTTT.